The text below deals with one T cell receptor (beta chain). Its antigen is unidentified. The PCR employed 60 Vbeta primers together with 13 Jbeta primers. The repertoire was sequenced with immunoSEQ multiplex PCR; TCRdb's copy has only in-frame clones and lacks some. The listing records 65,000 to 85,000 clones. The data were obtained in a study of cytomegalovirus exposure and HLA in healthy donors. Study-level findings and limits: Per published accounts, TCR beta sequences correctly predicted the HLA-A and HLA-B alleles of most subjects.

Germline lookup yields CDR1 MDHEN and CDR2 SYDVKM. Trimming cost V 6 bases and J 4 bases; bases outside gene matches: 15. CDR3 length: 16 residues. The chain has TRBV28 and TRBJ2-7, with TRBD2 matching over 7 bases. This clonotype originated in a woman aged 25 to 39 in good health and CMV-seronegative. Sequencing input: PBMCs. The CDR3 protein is CASSRAGGSFPYEQYF. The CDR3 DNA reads TGTGCCAGCAGCCGGGCGGGCGGGAGCTTCCCATACGAGCAGTACTTC.